These T cell receptor beta chains were read from a single sample in a study of regulatory T cells in long-lasting Graves disease. MiXCR, run by TCRdb on the multiplex PCR reads, gives a single entry per CDR3 protein. The sample carries roughly 420,000 distinct CDR3 sequences, about 17% recorded once. These data were also filed under a second study, of T cells in Graves' hyperthyroidism and ophthalmopathy.

Here the sequenced sample was peripheral blood mononuclear cells (PBMCs), taken at new diagnosis, from a patient treated with antithyroid drugs. The receptors here all came from a woman in her twenties or thirties with Graves disease. The conserved cysteine and the conserved F or W are not part of the CDR3 here.

TRBV6-2/TRBV6-3	TRBJ2-1	ASSLAGQGGSNEQF
TRBV20-1	TRBJ2-3	SAMTSGRVDTQY
TRBV12-3/TRBV12-4	TRBJ1-3	ASRSTVGIY
TRBV6-1	TRBJ2-6	ASRASTGRSSSGANVLT
TRBV7-6	TRBJ2-2	ASSSDPAGELF
TRBV18	TRBJ2-3	AGSPKVGSTDTQY
TRBV25-1	TRBJ1-2	ASSEKHRGQFWGYT
TRBV5-1	TRBJ1-2	ASSAGSGYNYGYT
TRBV30	TRBJ1-5	AWRAGDIHQPQH
TRBV5-5	TRBJ1-1	ASTRTDTEAF
TRBV19	TRBJ1-1	ASSPLTPHEAF
TRBV10-1	TRBJ2-3	ARRVSSGSSVDTQY
TRBV28	TRBJ2-3	ASSTGPDTQY
TRBV27	TRBJ1-5	ASSLLGGRGQPQH
TRBV4-2	TRBJ2-3	ASSQDLTTASTDTQY
TRBV2	TRBJ2-5	ASRPGLAVETQY
TRBV18	TRBJ2-1	ASSLAGDDEQF
TRBV18	TRBJ1-2	ASSPSGANYGYT
TRBV2	TRBJ2-5	ASGSGFKETQY
TRBV18	TRBJ1-2	ASSPRVGDQNGYGYT
TRBV2	TRBJ2-7	ASSYSDGGEQY
TRBV7-8	TRBJ2-3	ASSSLAGGPIDTQY
TRBV28	TRBJ2-6	ASSSSLAVLSGANVLT
TRBV20-1	TRBJ2-7	SAFETELREQY
TRBV20-1	TRBJ2-1	SALTSGPYNEQF
TRBV7-2	TRBJ2-7	ASSQSLSSYEQY
TRBV20-1	TRBJ2-1	SARELTAGAEQF
TRBV6-1	TRBJ2-3	ASNAALSGTDTQY
TRBV11-2	TRBJ2-1	ASSLVAG
TRBV5-1	TRBJ1-1	ASSPRQGAGTEAF
TRBV19	TRBJ2-1	ASSRRGSYNEQF
TRBV6-2/TRBV6-3	TRBJ2-5	ASSRDRVAETQY
TRBV28	TRBJ1-5	ASKINNQPQH
TRBV20-1	TRBJ2-1	SASSVFTSHNEQF
TRBV30	TRBJ1-4	AWGQEKLF
TRBV29-1	TRBJ2-7	SAEGLAGDFSYEQY
TRBV29-1	TRBJ2-1	SVGTGFREANEQF
TRBV15	TRBJ1-2	ATSNRVGYT
TRBV5-1	TRBJ1-1	ASSLGQGNAEAF
TRBV12-5	TRBJ1-5	ASGFGRGGKPQH
TRBV12-3/TRBV12-4	TRBJ1-1	ASSRAGILNTEAF
TRBV7-9	TRBJ1-2	ASSSTRGPYGYT
TRBV5-1	TRBJ2-2	ASRTTSGTAGELF
TRBV14	TRBJ2-1	ASSQLGGGPYNEQF
TRBV19	TRBJ2-2	ASSMRFGNTGELF
TRBV9	TRBJ2-7	ASSAGLAPYEQY
TRBV30	TRBJ1-4	AWSVQKVREKLF
TRBV12-3/TRBV12-4	TRBJ1-1	ASSPDPGQGNTEAF
TRBV12-3/TRBV12-4	TRBJ1-1	ASTLVSWASNTEAF
TRBV29-1	TRBJ2-3	SVEVGGRSDTQY
TRBV29-1	TRBJ2-1	SVGTSGAYNEQF
TRBV20-1	TRBJ1-5	SARGQDRIGSNQPQH
TRBV11-2	TRBJ2-1	AGSSQTGARASEQF
TRBV5-5	TRBJ2-3	ASSLRGMFTDTQY
TRBV5-6	TRBJ2-5	ASSGGAWETQY